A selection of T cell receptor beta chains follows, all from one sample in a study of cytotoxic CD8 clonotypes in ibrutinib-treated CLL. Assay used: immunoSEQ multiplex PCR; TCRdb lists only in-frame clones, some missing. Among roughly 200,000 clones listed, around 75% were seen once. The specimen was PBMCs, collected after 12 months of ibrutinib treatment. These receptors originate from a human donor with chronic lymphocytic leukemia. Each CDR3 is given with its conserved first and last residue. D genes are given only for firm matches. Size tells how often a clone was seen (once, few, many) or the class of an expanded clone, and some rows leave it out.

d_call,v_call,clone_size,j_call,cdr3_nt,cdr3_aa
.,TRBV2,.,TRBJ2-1,TGTGCCAGCAGTGGATCTAATCTCCGCCAGGGTGTTGAGCAGTTCTTC,CASSGSNLRQGVEQFF
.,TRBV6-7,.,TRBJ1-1,TGTGCCAGCAGTTACTTTGGGGTAAAGGGTGAAGCTTTCTTT,CASSYFGVKGEAFF
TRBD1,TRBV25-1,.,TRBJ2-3,TGTGCCAGTGGTACTCAAGACAGGGGAACGCAGTATTTT,CASGTQDRGTQYF
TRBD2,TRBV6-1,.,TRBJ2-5,TGTGCCAGCAAAGCGGGGGCCTCCGGGGAGACCCAGTACTTC,CASKAGASGETQYF
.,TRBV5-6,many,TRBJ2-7,TGTGCCAGCAGCCCCGGACCAGACAAATACGAGCAGTACTTC,CASSPGPDKYEQYF
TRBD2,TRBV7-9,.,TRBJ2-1,TGTGCCAGCCGCCATGGGGCCCTAGCGGACCTCTACAATGAGCAGTTCTTC,CASRHGALADLYNEQFF
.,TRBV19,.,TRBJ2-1,TGTGCCAGTAGTATTGGTCCGGACACCTCCTACAATGAGCAGTTCTTC,CASSIGPDTSYNEQFF
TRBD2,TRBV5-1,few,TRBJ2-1,TGCGCCAGCAGCTTGGCCCTAGCGGGAGAGGGTGAGCAGTTCTTC,CASSLALAGEGEQFF
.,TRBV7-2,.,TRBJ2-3,TGTGCCAGCGGGATAGTAGGCACAGATACGCAGTATTTT,CASGIVGTDTQYF
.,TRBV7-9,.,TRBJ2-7,TGTGCCAGCAGCCACGGGACATCCTTCAGGGACGAGCAGTACTTC,CASSHGTSFRDEQYF
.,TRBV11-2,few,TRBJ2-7,TGTGCCAGCAGTCTGGTAGACAGAAGCTCCTACGAGCAGTACTTC,CASSLVDRSSYEQYF
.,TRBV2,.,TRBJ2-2,TGTGCCAGCAGTGACGTGGGGGCCGGGGAGCTGTTTTTT,CASSDVGAGELFF
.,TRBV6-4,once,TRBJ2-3,TGTGCCAGCAGCCCCGAGGGGAGTCGGGTAGCAGATACGCAGTATTTT,CASSPEGSRVADTQYF
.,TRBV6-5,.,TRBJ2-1,TGTGCCAGCAGTCCTAGACAGTCCCTCTCAATGAGGCAGTTCTTC,CASSPRQSLSMRQFF
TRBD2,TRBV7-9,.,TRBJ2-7,TGTGCCAGCAGGTTAGCGGGAGCAGTATACGAGCAGTACTTC,CASRLAGAVYEQYF
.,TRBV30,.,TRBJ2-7,TGTGCCTGGAGTGTACTGGGTGGGGGCTACGAGCAGTACTTC,CAWSVLGGGYEQYF
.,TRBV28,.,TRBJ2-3,TGTGCCAGCAGTTTTGGGAGCCCAGATACGCAGTATTTT,CASSFGSPDTQYF
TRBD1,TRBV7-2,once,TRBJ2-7,TGTGCCAGCAGCTTGCTGGACAGGGTTTACGAGCAGTACTTC,CASSLLDRVYEQYF
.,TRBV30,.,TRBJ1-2,TGTGCCTGGAGTCCCCAGGGTTTTGGCTACACCTTC,CAWSPQGFGYTF
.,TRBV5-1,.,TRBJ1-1,TGCGCCAGCAGCTTGGCGGATACGAACACTGAAGCTTTCTTT,CASSLADTNTEAFF
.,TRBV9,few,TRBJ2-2,TGTGCCAGCAGCCGGGGCACCGGGGAGCTGTTTTTT,CASSRGTGELFF
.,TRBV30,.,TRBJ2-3,TGTGCCTGGGATAACCAGGGGATACATACGCAGTATTTT,CAWDNQGIHTQYF
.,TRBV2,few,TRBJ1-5,TGTGCCAGCAGCGAGGAAAGACAGCCCCAGCATTTT,CASSEERQPQHF
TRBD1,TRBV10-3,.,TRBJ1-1,TGTGCCATCAGTTGGGACAGGGGAAGCGGAGCTTTCTTT,CAISWDRGSGAFF
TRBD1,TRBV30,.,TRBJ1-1,TGTGCCTGCAGGACAGGGTTCTACGAGTATTCGGACACTGAAGCTTTCTTT,CACRTGFYEYSDTEAFF
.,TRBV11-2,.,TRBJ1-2,TGTGCCAGCAGCTTAGAGGCAGGGCCCTATGGCTACACCTTC,CASSLEAGPYGYTF
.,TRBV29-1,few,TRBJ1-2,TGCAGCGTTGACCCCAACTATGGCTACACCTTC,CSVDPNYGYTF
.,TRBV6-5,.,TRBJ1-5,TGTGCCAGCAGTTTGACCCTCAATCAGCCCCAGCATTTT,CASSLTLNQPQHF
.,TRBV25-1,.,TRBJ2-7,TGTGCCAGCAGTGAGGCGGTTAGGCAGTACTTC,CASSEAVRQYF